This T cell receptor beta chain was sequenced during a study of T-cell memory formation after mild COVID-19. Study-wide points: CM and EM subsets held most contracting CD4+ clones; EMRA held CD8+ ones. Clones shrinking from day 15 to 85 showed even CD4/CD8 mixes; later expanders tilted CD4+. SARS-CoV-2 specificity was not confirmed for second-wave clones peaking on day 37.

This clonotype was found a few times. No antigen is known for it. This CDR3 region has 13 residues. Germline trimming cut 6 bases from V and 1 base from J; bases unmatched to any gene: 5. Germline-derived CDR1 and CDR2 are DFQATT and SNEGSKA (reference sequence). TCRdb itself ran the 5' RACE reads through MiXCR, one entry per CDR3 protein. Here the sample spans around 310,000 distinct CDR3 sequences, 15% to 20% being singletons. The receptor comes from a man aged 18 to 30 who had mild COVID-19 (a few samples of this study predate the infection). Cell type and time point are not known. The specimen sequenced was PBMCs or a T cell subset sorted from them (not recorded which). The chain links TRBV20-1 to TRBJ1-1, with 7 bases matching TRBD1. The CDR3 loop is CSAARDRNTEAFF. The CDR3 DNA reads TGCAGTGCGGCCCGGGACAGGAACACTGAAGCTTTCTTT.